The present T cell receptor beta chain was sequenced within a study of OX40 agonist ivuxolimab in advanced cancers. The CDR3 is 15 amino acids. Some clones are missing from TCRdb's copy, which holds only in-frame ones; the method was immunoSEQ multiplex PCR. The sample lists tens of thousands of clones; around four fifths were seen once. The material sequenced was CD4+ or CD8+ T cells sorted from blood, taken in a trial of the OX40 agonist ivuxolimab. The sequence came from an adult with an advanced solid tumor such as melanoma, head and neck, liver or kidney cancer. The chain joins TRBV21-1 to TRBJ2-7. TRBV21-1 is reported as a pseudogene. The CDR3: CASTHGGREPYEQYF. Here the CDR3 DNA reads TGTGCCAGCACCCATGGGGGACGAGAACCCTACGAGCAGTACTTC.